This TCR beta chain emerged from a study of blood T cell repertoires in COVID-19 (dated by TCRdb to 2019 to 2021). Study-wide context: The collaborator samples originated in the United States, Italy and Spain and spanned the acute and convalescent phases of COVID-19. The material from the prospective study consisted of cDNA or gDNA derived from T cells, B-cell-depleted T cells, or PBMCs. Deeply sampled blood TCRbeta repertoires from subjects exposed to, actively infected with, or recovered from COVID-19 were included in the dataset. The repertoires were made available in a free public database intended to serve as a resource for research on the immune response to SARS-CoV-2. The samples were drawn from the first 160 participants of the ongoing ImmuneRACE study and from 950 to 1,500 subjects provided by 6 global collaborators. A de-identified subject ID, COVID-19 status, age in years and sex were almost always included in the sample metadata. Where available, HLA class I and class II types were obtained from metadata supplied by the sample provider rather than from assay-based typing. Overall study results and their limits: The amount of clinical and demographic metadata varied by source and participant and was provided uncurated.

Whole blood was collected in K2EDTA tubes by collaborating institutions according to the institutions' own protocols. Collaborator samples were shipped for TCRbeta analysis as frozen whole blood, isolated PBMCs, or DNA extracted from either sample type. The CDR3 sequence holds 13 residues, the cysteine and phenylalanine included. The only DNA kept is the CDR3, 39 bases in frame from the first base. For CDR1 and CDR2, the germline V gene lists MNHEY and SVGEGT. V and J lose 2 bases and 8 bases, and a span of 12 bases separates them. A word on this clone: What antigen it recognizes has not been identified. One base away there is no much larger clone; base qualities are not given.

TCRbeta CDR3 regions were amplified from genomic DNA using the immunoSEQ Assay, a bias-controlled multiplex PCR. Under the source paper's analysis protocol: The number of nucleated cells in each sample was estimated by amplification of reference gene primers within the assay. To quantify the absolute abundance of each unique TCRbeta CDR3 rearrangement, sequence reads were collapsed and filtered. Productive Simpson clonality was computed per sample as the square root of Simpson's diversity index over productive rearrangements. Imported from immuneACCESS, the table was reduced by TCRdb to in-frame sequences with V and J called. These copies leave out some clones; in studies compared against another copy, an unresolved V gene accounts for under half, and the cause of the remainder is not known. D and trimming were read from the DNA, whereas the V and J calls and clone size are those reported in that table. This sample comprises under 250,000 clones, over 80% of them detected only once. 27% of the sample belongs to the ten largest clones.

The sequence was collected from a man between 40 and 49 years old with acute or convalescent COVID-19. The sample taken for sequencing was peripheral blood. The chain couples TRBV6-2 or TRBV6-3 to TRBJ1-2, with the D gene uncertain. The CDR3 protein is CASSYLRPGGYTF. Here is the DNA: TGTGCCAGCAGTTACCTCCGTCCAGGCGGCTACACCTTC.